This record covers a single T cell receptor (beta chain). Original analysis: Using reference gene primer amplification, nucleated cell counts were estimated. Clones were sequenced by immunoSEQ multiplex PCR, and TCRdb holds only the in-frame ones, with some missing. D and trimming were read from the DNA, whereas the V and J calls and clone size are those reported in that table. Of 300,000 or so clones detected, 85% to 90% appear once; the ten largest clones hold roughly 3.9%. The entry originates in a study of blood T cell repertoires in COVID-19. Study-level background: T cells, B-cell-depleted T cells, or PBMCs supplied cDNA or gDNA.

Trimming took 3 bases from V and 8 from J, leaving 10 bases between them. The CDR3 is 11 residues long. Germline V lookup: CDR1 DFQATT, CDR2 SNEGSKA (reference sequence). This TCR came from a woman in her 40s with acute or convalescent COVID-19. Source material: peripheral blood. The V call is TRBV20-1, the J call TRBJ1-2; D ambiguous. This CDR3 reads CSASDGGGYTF. The CDR3 nucleotides read TGCAGTGCTAGCGACGGAGGGGGCTACACCTTC.